The source of this T cell receptor (beta chain) is a study of cytomegalovirus exposure and HLA in healthy donors. Primers included in the PCR were 60 Vbeta and 13 Jbeta primers. Sequencing used immunoSEQ multiplex PCR; TCRdb keeps in-frame clones, though not all of them. The sample consists of 120,000 to 150,000 clones, 60% to 80% of them appearing once. Germline CDR1 is SGHAT and CDR2 is FQNNGV. The CDR3 has 15 residues. Trimming took off 8 bases at V and 6 bases at J, with 19 bases between the two ends. The material sequenced was PBMCs. The sequence was collected from a woman in her forties in good health and CMV-seropositive. The J gene is TRBJ2-2, the V gene TRBV11-2, with D perhaps TRBD2 (6 bases). The CDR3 DNA reads as TGTGCCAGCTCTCGTCGCGGGGTAACCCCCGGGGAGCTGTTTTTT. The encoded protein is CASSRRGVTPGELFF.